This TCR beta chain originates from a study of blood T cell repertoires in COVID-19. Assay used: immunoSEQ multiplex PCR; TCRdb lists only in-frame clones, some missing. The sample records about 210,000 clones, 70% to 90% being singletons. V was pared by 5 bases and J by 1 base, with 14 bases between. CDR3 length: 15 residues. CDR1 and CDR2 (germline): LNHDA, SQIVND (reference sequence). The rearrangement joins TRBV19 to TRBJ1-1, with D tentatively TRBD1 (6 bases). The specimen sequenced was peripheral blood. The origin of this receptor is a man younger than 35 with active or convalescent COVID-19. The CDR3 bases are TGTGCCAGTAGTTTTGGGGGCCATGGGAACACTGAAGCTTTCTTT. Its translation is CASSFGGHGNTEAFF.